This section outlines one T cell receptor beta chain sequence together with its context. Unmatched junction bases numbered 2, after V lost 4 bases and J lost 1 base. The CDR3 is 15 residues long. Per the germline V gene, CDR1 is SGHNT and CDR2 is YYREEE (reference sequence). Libraries were prepared by immunoSEQ multiplex PCR; TCRdb keeps only in-frame clonotypes and omits some of them. The data hold 8,000 to 9,000 clones, with under 35% observed a single time. The sample originates from a study of graft-versus-host responses after intestinal transplantation. About the study: Multivisceral, liver-intestinal, or isolated intestinal transplants were given to recipients.

General observations from the study: Allografts from individuals with graft-donor T cell macrochimerism displayed high graft-versus-host to host-versus-graft clonal ratios.

This rearrangement joins TRBV5-4 to TRBJ2-3; 11 positions match TRBD2. The sequence derives from a human patient who received an intestinal transplant. The sequencing here drew on alloreactive CD4+ T cells from a mixed lymphocyte reaction culture, taken before intestinal transplant. As to subset: CFSE-low proliferating T cells sorted from approximately 6-day pre-transplant mixed lymphocyte reaction (GvH or HvG direction). The CDR3 sequence is CASSPGLAGTDTQYF. The CDR3 DNA reads TGTGCCAGCAGCCCGGGACTAGCGGGCACAGATACGCAGTATTTT.